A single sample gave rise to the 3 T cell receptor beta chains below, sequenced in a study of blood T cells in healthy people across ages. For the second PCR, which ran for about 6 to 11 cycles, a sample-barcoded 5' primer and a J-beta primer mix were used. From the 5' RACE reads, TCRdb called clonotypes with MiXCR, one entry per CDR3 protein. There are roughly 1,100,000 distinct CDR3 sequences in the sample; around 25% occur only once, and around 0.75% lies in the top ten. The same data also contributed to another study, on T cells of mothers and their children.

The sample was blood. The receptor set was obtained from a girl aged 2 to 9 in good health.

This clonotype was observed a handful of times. CDR3 amino acids: CSARDYRGYEQYF. The CDR3 coding sequence is TGCAGTGCTAGAGATTACAGGGGCTACGAGCAGTACTTC. V gene TRBV20-1 combines with J gene TRBJ2-5; 7 bases map to TRBD1. The assigned J gene may be wrong: the sequence end matches TRBJ2-7 better. The CDR3 runs to 13 residues. The germline CDR1 and CDR2 sequences are DFQATT and SNEGSKA (reference sequence).

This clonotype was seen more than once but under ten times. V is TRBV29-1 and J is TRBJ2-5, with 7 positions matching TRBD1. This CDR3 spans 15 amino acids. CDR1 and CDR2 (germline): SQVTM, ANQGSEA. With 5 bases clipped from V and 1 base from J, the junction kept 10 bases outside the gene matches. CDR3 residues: CSVFGRQGLQETQYF. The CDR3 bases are TGCAGCGTTTTTGGCAGACAGGGCCTCCAAGAGACCCAGTACTTC. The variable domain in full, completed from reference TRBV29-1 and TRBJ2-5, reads SAVISQKPSRDICQRGTSLTIQCQVDSQVTMMFWYRQQPGQSLTLIATANQGSEATYESGFVIDKFPISRPNLTFSTLTVSNMSPEDSSIYLCSVFGRQGLQETQYFGPGTRLLVL.

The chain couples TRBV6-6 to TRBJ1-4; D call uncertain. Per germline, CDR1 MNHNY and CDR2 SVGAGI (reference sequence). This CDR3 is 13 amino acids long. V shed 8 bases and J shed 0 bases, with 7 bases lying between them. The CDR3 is CASLPATNEKLFF. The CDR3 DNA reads TGTGCCAGCCTTCCTGCAACTAATGAAAAACTGTTTTTT.